This is a list of T cell receptor beta chains from one sample in a study of blood T cells in healthy people across ages. Via MiXCR, TCRdb re-called the 5' RACE reads, giving one row per CDR3 protein. In the table there are about 930,000 distinct CDR3 sequences, approximately 32% of which are singletons. This sample was also put to use in a study of T cells of mothers and their children.

Material for sequencing was blood. Every receptor here comes from a woman aged 40 to 49 in good health. Both conserved end residues are part of each CDR3. Fields, in order: V gene, clone size, CDR3 length, D gene, J gene, CDR3 DNA, CDR3 protein. The D gene is left open where the match is weak. Rows give clone size only sometimes, using once, few, many, or a class for an expanded clone.

TRBV28	many	13	-	TRBJ2-7	TGTGCCAGCAGTGTGACAGTTTCCTACGAGCAGTACTTC	CASSVTVSYEQYF
TRBV29-1	many	12	-	TRBJ2-7	TGCAGCGTTGAAGATCAGGATTACGAGCAGTACTTC	CSVEDQDYEQYF
TRBV20-1	many	15	TRBD1	TRBJ1-2	TGCAGTGCTAGAGACCCTCAAGGGACAGGGGGGGGCTACACCTTC	CSARDPQGTGGGYTF
TRBV4-1	-	17	-	TRBJ1-1	TGCGCCAGCAGCCCAACGGGACAAAGTAGGAGGAACACTGAAGCTTTCTTT	CASSPTGQSRRNTEAFF
TRBV7-2	many	16	-	TRBJ2-7	TGTGCCAGCAGCCCCAATCAACAGGGCCCCTGGTACGAGCAGTACTTC	CASSPNQQGPWYEQYF
TRBV29-1	-	12	-	TRBJ1-2	TGCAGCGTTCAGGCAGGGGTCCATGGCTACACCTTC	CSVQAGVHGYTF
TRBV29-1	-	15	-	TRBJ2-6	TGCAGCGTTGAAGGGGCGAACTCTGGGGCCAACGTCCTGACTTTC	CSVEGANSGANVLTF
TRBV12-3/TRBV12-4	-	13	-	TRBJ1-1	TGTGCCAGCAGTTCTGACAGTAACACTGAAACTTTCTTT	CASSSDSNTETFF
TRBV5-5	-	15	-	TRBJ2-5	TGTGCCAGCAGCTTGGAACGGGGGGCACAAGAGACCCAGTACTTC	CASSLERGAQETQYF
TRBV2	-	15	TRBD1	TRBJ1-2	TGTGCCAGCAAACTCGGGGGACAGGGGCAAGATGGCTACACCTTC	CASKLGGQGQDGYTF
TRBV7-2	few	16	-	TRBJ1-1	TGTGCCAGCAGCTTAGTTTCGGGGGGCCGGGACACTGAAGCTTTCTTT	CASSLVSGGRDTEAFF
TRBV10-3	-	12	-	TRBJ1-5	TGTGCCACCGCGGAACGGAATCAGCCCCAGCATTTT	CATAERNQPQHF
TRBV2	-	12	-	TRBJ2-5	TGTGCCATCAAAGGGGCGGGGGAGACCCAGTACTTC	CAIKGAGETQYF
TRBV7-8	-	16	-	TRBJ1-1	TGTGCCAGCAGCCCCAGCCAAGGTGGGGGGAACACTGAAGCTTTCTTT	CASSPSQGGGNTEAFF
TRBV29-1	many	11	-	TRBJ1-2	TGCAGCGTCGCCCTAGGCTATGGCTACACCTTC	CSVALGYGYTF
TRBV2	few	11	-	TRBJ2-5	TGTGCCAGCAACCAAGGGGAGACCCAGTACTTC	CASNQGETQYF
TRBV29-1	few	13	-	TRBJ1-1	TGCAGCCCCTTCCTGGCAGGGACCGGGGAAGCTTTCTTT	CSPFLAGTGEAFF
TRBV5-1	-	13	-	TRBJ1-1	TGCGCCAGCACGCGCGCGTTGAACACTGAAGCTTTCTTT	CASTRALNTEAFF
TRBV3-1	-	13	-	TRBJ2-7	TGTGCCAGCAGCCAAGGGAATACCTACGAGCAGTACTTC	CASSQGNTYEQYF
TRBV9	many	15	TRBD2	TRBJ2-2	TGTGCCAGCAGCCCTAGCGGGGGAAACACCGGGGAGCTGTTTTTT	CASSPSGGNTGELFF
TRBV5-1	few	17	TRBD1	TRBJ2-5	TGCGCCAGCAGCTTTGGACAGGGAGAGTTCACCGGGGAGACCCAGTACTTC	CASSFGQGEFTGETQYF
TRBV7-9	few	14	-	TRBJ2-7	TGTGCCAGCAGCCCAGGAGGGGCATTCTACGAGCAGTACTTC	CASSPGGAFYEQYF
TRBV6-5	few	13	TRBD1	TRBJ1-1	TGTGCCAGCAGAGAGGGGGCCAACACTGAAGCTTTCTTT	CASREGANTEAFF
TRBV12-3/TRBV12-4	few	15	TRBD2	TRBJ2-5	TGTGCCAGCAGTTTTACTAGCGGGAGGGCTCGAGAGCAGTACTTC	CASSFTSGRAREQYF
TRBV6-2/TRBV6-3	few	16	-	TRBJ1-6	TGTGCCAGCAGTTTATCAGTCCGACCATATAATTCACCCCTCCACTTT	CASSLSVRPYNSPLHF
TRBV20-1	once	17	TRBD2	TRBJ2-1	TGCAGTGCTAGAGATTTACTGCGGGAGCGCTCCTACAATGAGCAGTTCTTC	CSARDLLRERSYNEQFF
TRBV27	-	15	-	TRBJ1-2	TGTGCCAGCAGTCCCGGGGCGAGGGTTGGGTATGGCTACACCTTC	CASSPGARVGYGYTF
TRBV4-2	-	18	TRBD2	TRBJ2-3	TGTGCCAGCAGCCAAGAGGGGTTACGGGGGGGAGACACAGATACGCAGTATTTT	CASSQEGLRGGDTDTQYF
TRBV20-1	-	17	TRBD1	TRBJ2-3	TGCAGTGCTAGCCCTCTCTTTCGTGGACAGGGGCCAGATACGCAGTATTTT	CSASPLFRGQGPDTQYF
TRBV21-1	many	15	-	TRBJ2-7	TGTGCCAGCAGCAATTCCCCGGAGTTAACCTACGAGCAGTACTTC	CASSNSPELTYEQYF
TRBV4-2	-	18	-	TRBJ2-2	TGTGCCAGCAGCCAAGGATCCGGGGCCTCGGCCGTCTACGGGGAGCTGTTTTTT	CASSQGSGASAVYGELFF
TRBV29-1	many	13	TRBD1	TRBJ2-1	TGCAGCGCTACGGGAGGACAGGGGCTGACCCCGTTCTTC	CSATGGQGLTPFF
TRBV5-1	few	16	-	TRBJ2-1	TGCGCCAGCAGCTTGTGGCAGACTTACTCCTACAATGAGCAGTTCTTC	CASSLWQTYSYNEQFF
TRBV5-1	many	14	-	TRBJ2-1	TGCGCCAGCAGCTTGGGGACAGACGACAATGAGCAGTTCTTC	CASSLGTDDNEQFF
TRBV7-2	many	15	-	TRBJ1-2	TGTGCCAGCAGCTTACGCGGCAGAACTAACTATGGCTACACCTTC	CASSLRGRTNYGYTF
TRBV20-1	few	15	-	TRBJ2-5	TGCAGTGCTAGAGATCGGACCTCCAGACAGGAGACCCAGTACTTC	CSARDRTSRQETQYF
TRBV27	few	14	-	TRBJ2-7	TGTGCCAGCAGTTTAGGGGCTAGCTCCTACGGGCAGTACTTC	CASSLGASSYGQYF
TRBV6-5	few	14	TRBD2	TRBJ2-1	TGTGCCAGCAGTTACTGGCTAGCGGGGGCCGAGCAGTTCTTC	CASSYWLAGAEQFF
TRBV7-3	-	15	-	TRBJ1-1	TGTGCCAGCAGCTTAATCTCGGTCTTGAACACTGAAGCTTTCTTT	CASSLISVLNTEAFF
TRBV12-3/TRBV12-4	many	17	TRBD1	TRBJ2-6	TGTGCCAGCAGTCAATTCACAGGGGGCTCTGGGGCCAACGTCCTGACTTTC	CASSQFTGGSGANVLTF
TRBV10-3	few	15	TRBD1	TRBJ1-1	TGTGCCATCAGTGGTGGAGGGGGCACGAACACTGAAGCTTTCTTT	CAISGGGGTNTEAFF
TRBV20-1	-	14	-	TRBJ2-1	TGCAGTGCTAGAGATGTGGGTGACTACGATGAGCAGTTCTTC	CSARDVGDYDEQFF
TRBV3-1	few	15	-	TRBJ1-1	TGTGCCAGCAGCCCCGAGGCAATTCGGAACACTGAAGCTTTCTTT	CASSPEAIRNTEAFF
TRBV6-5	many	18	TRBD1	TRBJ2-4	TGTGCCAGCAGTTTACGTCCCGGGACAGGGATGGGGGTTAGAGAGCAGTACTTC	CASSLRPGTGMGVREQYF
TRBV28	few	13	-	TRBJ1-2	TGTGCCAGCAGTTTAGCCAGGGTAGGAGGCTACACCTTC	CASSLARVGGYTF
TRBV10-3	many	15	-	TRBJ2-7	TGTGCCATCAGTGAAGGGTGGGGGAGCTCCTACGAGCAGTACTTC	CAISEGWGSSYEQYF